Listed below are T cell receptor beta chains from one sample, sequenced in a study of blood T cell repertoires in COVID-19. Produced via immunoSEQ multiplex PCR; TCRdb's table is partial and in-frame only. Of about 220,000 clones listed, 82% are singletons. The sample consisted of peripheral blood. The receptors were sampled from a woman in her 70s with COVID-19, enrolled during active disease. The CDR3 runs from the conserved cysteine through the conserved F or W. D genes are given only for firm matches. Some rows have no size entry. The others give once, few or many, or a class for an expanded clone.

v_call,d_call,j_call,clone_size,cdr3_aa,cdr3_nt
TRBV5-1,TRBD1,TRBJ1-4,.,CASSSTGSIEKLFF,TGCGCCAGCAGCTCGACAGGGTCGATTGAAAAACTGTTTTTT
TRBV27,TRBD2,TRBJ2-7,.,CASSPPGGAIMGKYF,TGTGCCAGCAGTCCCCCGGGGGGGGCCATAATGGGGAAGTACTTC
TRBV28,TRBD1,TRBJ1-2,.,CASSWGQSNYGYTF,TGTGCCAGCAGTTGGGGACAGAGTAACTATGGCTACACCTTC
TRBV5-1,TRBD2,TRBJ2-7,.,CASSLELAGGPGEQYF,TGCGCCAGCAGCTTGGAGTTAGCGGGAGGGCCGGGCGAGCAGTACTTC
TRBV4-3,TRBD2,TRBJ2-3,once,CASSQDRGLAGGIITDTQYF,TGCGCCAGCAGCCAAGATCGTGGACTAGCGGGAGGGATCATCACAGATACGCAGTATTTT
TRBV19,TRBD1,TRBJ2-3,.,CASSDRGTDTQYF,TGTGCCAGTAGTGACAGGGGCACAGATACGCAGTATTTT
TRBV18,.,TRBJ1-1,few,CASSPPQGIEAFF,TGTGCCAGCTCACCACCCCAGGGCATTGAAGCTTTCTTT
TRBV7-8,TRBD2,TRBJ2-2,.,CASSSVGGNLAGELFF,TGTGCCAGCAGCTCCGTCGGGGGGAACTTGGCCGGGGAGCTGTTTTTT
TRBV5-1,.,TRBJ1-1,.,CASSSEGTSNTEAFF,TGCGCCAGCAGCTCCGAGGGGACATCGAACACTGAAGCTTTCTTT
TRBV12-5,TRBD1,TRBJ2-5,.,CASGLGQGAGETQYF,TGTGCTAGTGGTTTGGGACAGGGGGCCGGAGAGACCCAGTACTTC
TRBV3-1/TRBV3-2,TRBD2,TRBJ2-1,.,CASSQDQQRLASSNEQFF,TGTGCCAGCAGCCAAGATCAACAGCGACTAGCGTCTAGCAATGAGCAGTTCTTC
TRBV14,TRBD1,TRBJ1-1,.,CASSPLGTEKGAFF,TGTGCCAGCAGCCCGCTAGGGACAGAAAAAGGAGCTTTCTTT
TRBV20-1,.,TRBJ1-6,once,CSGSSGGDLLHF,TGCAGTGGTAGTTCGGGGGGGGACTTGCTCCACTTT
TRBV4-2,.,TRBJ1-4,.,CASSQDLGRVGGVRDEKLFF,TGTGCCAGCAGCCAAGATCTGGGCAGGGTAGGCGGCGTTCGGGATGAAAAACTGTTTTTT
TRBV5-1,TRBD2,TRBJ2-5,.,CASSTGLAGAGETQYF,TGCGCCAGCAGCACAGGACTAGCGGGAGCAGGGGAGACCCAGTACTTC
TRBV9,.,TRBJ2-3,.,CASSAEGTDTQYF,TGTGCCAGCAGCGCCGAGGGCACAGATACGCAGTATTTT
TRBV5-5,.,TRBJ1-3,.,CASSRRGGETIYF,TGTGCCAGCAGCCGGAGGGGGGGCGAGACCATATATTTT
TRBV5-1,TRBD1,TRBJ1-1,.,CASSSRDRGTEAFF,TGCGCCAGCAGCTCCCGGGACAGGGGCACTGAAGCTTTCTTT
TRBV7-2,.,TRBJ1-6,.,CASSSGRGQANSPLHF,TGTGCCAGCAGCTCCGGGCGGGGGCAGGCTAATTCACCCCTCCACTTT
TRBV29-1,.,TRBJ2-7,few,CSAQKNTASKQYF,TGCAGCGCACAAAAAAATACCGCCTCCAAGCAGTACTTC
TRBV10-3,TRBD1,TRBJ1-1,.,CAISEPGQLPTEAFF,TGTGCCATCAGTGAACCGGGACAGCTACCCACTGAAGCTTTCTTT
TRBV21-1,.,TRBJ2-4,once,CASSKEKGLAKNIQYF,TGTGCCAGCAGCAAAGAGAAGGGGCTAGCCAAAAACATTCAGTACTTC
TRBV19,.,TRBJ1-6,.,CASSPTGKGSPLHF,TGTGCCAGTAGCCCGACAGGAAAGGGTTCACCCCTCCACTTT
TRBV18,.,TRBJ1-2,once,CASSPDARGDYGYTF,TGTGCCAGCTCACCAGACGCAAGGGGCGACTATGGCTACACCTTC
TRBV4-1,.,TRBJ1-2,.,CASSLYREGDGYTF,TGCGCCAGCAGCCTTTACAGGGAGGGAGATGGCTACACCTTC
TRBV7-2,.,TRBJ2-3,once,CASSFPQASTDTQYF,TGTGCCAGCAGCTTTCCCCAGGCCAGCACAGATACGCAGTATTTT
TRBV30,.,TRBJ2-5,.,CAWSNGLQETQYF,TGTGCCTGGAGTAATGGACTACAAGAGACCCAGTACTTC
TRBV9,.,TRBJ1-1,.,CASSVDLMNTEAFF,TGTGCCAGCAGCGTAGATTTAATGAACACTGAAGCTTTCTTT
TRBV5-8,TRBD1,TRBJ1-4,.,CASSPGQGALSGEKLFF,TGTGCCAGCAGCCCTGGACAGGGGGCGCTGAGTGGTGAAAAACTGTTTTTT
TRBV19,.,TRBJ2-7,.,CASSITLSSGSSYEQYF,TGTGCCAGTAGTATTACCCTCAGCTCTGGGAGCTCCTACGAGCAGTACTTC
TRBV5-1,TRBD1,TRBJ2-7,medium-sized,CASSMGQGNEQYF,TGCGCCAGCAGCATGGGACAGGGGAACGAGCAGTACTTC
TRBV7-2,.,TRBJ2-3,.,CASSSTGKTDTQYF,TGTGCCAGCAGCTCTACAGGGAAAACAGATACGCAGTATTTT
TRBV6-5,.,TRBJ2-5,.,CASILTGLETQYF,TGTGCCAGCATCCTGACAGGCTTGGAGACCCAGTACTTC
TRBV27,TRBD2,TRBJ2-7,.,CASSFVLAGGPRKQYF,TGTGCCAGCAGTTTTGTGTTAGCGGGAGGGCCCCGTAAGCAGTACTTC
TRBV20-1,TRBD2,TRBJ2-7,.,CSASGSGTSATYEQYF,TGCAGTGCTAGTGGCTCCGGGACTAGTGCCACCTACGAGCAGTACTTC
TRBV28,.,TRBJ2-3,.,CSTALNTDTQYF,TGTTCGACAGCTCTGAACACAGATACGCAGTATTTT
TRBV13,TRBD1,TRBJ1-2,.,CASSPQGDGYTF,TGTGCCAGCAGCCCACAGGGGGATGGCTACACCTTC
TRBV14,.,TRBJ2-2,.,CASSQVTGLNTGELFF,TGTGCCAGCAGCCAAGTTACAGGGCTTAACACCGGGGAGCTGTTTTTT
TRBV21-1,.,TRBJ2-7,.,CASSKVGPNLREQYF,TGTGCCAGCAGCAAAGTCGGTCCGAACCTGCGCGAGCAGTACTTC